This is a list of T cell receptor beta chains from one sample in a study of T-cell reconstitution after alpha-beta-depleted transplantation in children. TCRdb reprocessed the PCR reads via MiXCR and lists one record per CDR3 protein. The sample lists some 440,000 distinct CDR3 sequences, 16% occurring once. Sequenced material: PBMCs, mostly from graft donor cells, taken 360 days after TCRalphabeta/CD19-depleted stem cell transplant. Receptors were obtained from a boy younger than two who had a stem cell transplant for Wiskott-Aldrich syndrome, so the T cells may come from the graft donor. Both conserved end residues are part of each CDR3. The D gene is left open where the match is weak. Not all rows give a size; the values are once, few, many and, for expanded clones, a class.

CDR3 DNA: TGTGCCAGCAGCTTAGGATGGACACCAAATTCACCCCTCCACTTT
CDR3 protein: CASSLGWTPNSPLHF
D gene: .
clone size: .
V gene: TRBV7-9
J gene: TRBJ1-6

CDR3 DNA: TGTGCCAGCAGTGTGTCAAGTTCTAGTGAGCAGTTCTTC
CDR3 protein: CASSVSSSSEQFF
D gene: .
clone size: .
V gene: TRBV2
J gene: TRBJ2-1

CDR3 DNA: TGCAGTGCTAGATCGCGGCGGGGGGGCCTGGATACGCAGTATTTT
CDR3 protein: CSARSRRGGLDTQYF
D gene: TRBD2
clone size: .
V gene: TRBV20-1
J gene: TRBJ2-3

CDR3 DNA: TGTGCCAGCAGTTTACCAGGGCGCAACTACGAGCAGTACTTC
CDR3 protein: CASSLPGRNYEQYF
D gene: .
clone size: many
V gene: TRBV12-3/TRBV12-4
J gene: TRBJ2-7

CDR3 DNA: TGTGCCAGCATCCCGGGACTAGCGGGGGCCCGGCTCCAAGAGACCCAGTACTTC
CDR3 protein: CASIPGLAGARLQETQYF
D gene: TRBD2
clone size: many
V gene: TRBV7-8
J gene: TRBJ2-5

CDR3 DNA: TGTGCCAGCAGTTCTACAGGTTGGAGGGGGACTGAAGCTTTCTTT
CDR3 protein: CASSSTGWRGTEAFF
D gene: .
clone size: many
V gene: TRBV6-5
J gene: TRBJ1-1

CDR3 DNA: TGTGCCACCAGTGACCAGGGACAGAGCACAGATACGCAGTATTTT
CDR3 protein: CATSDQGQSTDTQYF
D gene: TRBD1
clone size: once
V gene: TRBV24-1
J gene: TRBJ2-3

CDR3 DNA: TGTGCCAGCAGCCCTAGTCTCGGGAGGAGAACCGGGGAGCTGTTTTTT
CDR3 protein: CASSPSLGRRTGELFF
D gene: TRBD2
clone size: .
V gene: TRBV7-6
J gene: TRBJ2-2

CDR3 DNA: TGCGCCAGCAGCCAAGTTGCGATTCAAGAGACCCAGTACTTC
CDR3 protein: CASSQVAIQETQYF
D gene: .
clone size: once
V gene: TRBV4-1
J gene: TRBJ2-5

CDR3 DNA: TGTGCCAGCAGCCAAAAAGCTGGACAGGGGAGGAAGACCCAGTACTTC
CDR3 protein: CASSQKAGQGRKTQYF
D gene: TRBD1
clone size: .
V gene: TRBV14
J gene: TRBJ2-5

CDR3 DNA: TGTGCCAGCAGCTTAGCGCCTACGGATGAGCAGTTCTTC
CDR3 protein: CASSLAPTDEQFF
D gene: .
clone size: few
V gene: TRBV7-7
J gene: TRBJ2-1

CDR3 DNA: TGTGCCAGCAGCTTTAGTCGGACTGTACAAGAGACCCAGTACTTC
CDR3 protein: CASSFSRTVQETQYF
D gene: .
clone size: few
V gene: TRBV7-9
J gene: TRBJ2-5

CDR3 DNA: TGTGCCAGTAGTATCGGGGCTAGCGGGAGGTCCTACGAGCAGTACTTC
CDR3 protein: CASSIGASGRSYEQYF
D gene: TRBD2
clone size: .
V gene: TRBV19
J gene: TRBJ2-7

CDR3 DNA: TGTGCCACCAGTGAGGGAGGACAGGGGGTCACCGGGGAGCTGTTTTTT
CDR3 protein: CATSEGGQGVTGELFF
D gene: TRBD1
clone size: .
V gene: TRBV24-1
J gene: TRBJ2-2

CDR3 DNA: TGTGCCAGCAGCTTGGCGCCCAGACAGAGCGAAAAACTGTTTTTT
CDR3 protein: CASSLAPRQSEKLFF
D gene: .
clone size: .
V gene: TRBV5-5
J gene: TRBJ1-4

CDR3 DNA: TGCGCCAGCAGCCAAAACTTGGGGGAGACCCAGTACTTC
CDR3 protein: CASSQNLGETQYF
D gene: .
clone size: few
V gene: TRBV4-3
J gene: TRBJ2-5

CDR3 DNA: TGTGCCAGCAGCTTACCCACACGTGACAGGGGAATTGAGACCCAGTACTTC
CDR3 protein: CASSLPTRDRGIETQYF
D gene: TRBD1
clone size: .
V gene: TRBV7-9
J gene: TRBJ2-5

CDR3 DNA: TGCGCCAGCAGCCAAGCCTCCGGGCGATATAACTATGGCTACACCTTC
CDR3 protein: CASSQASGRYNYGYTF
D gene: .
clone size: few
V gene: TRBV4-3
J gene: TRBJ1-2

CDR3 DNA: TGTGCCATCAGTGGGGTGAACACTGAAGCTTTCTTT
CDR3 protein: CAISGVNTEAFF
D gene: .
clone size: .
V gene: TRBV10-3
J gene: TRBJ1-1

CDR3 DNA: TGTGCCAGCGGCCCCCCTCGGATAAACAATGAGCAGTTCTTC
CDR3 protein: CASGPPRINNEQFF
D gene: .
clone size: .
V gene: TRBV12-3/TRBV12-4
J gene: TRBJ2-1

CDR3 DNA: TGTGCCACCCGACTAGCGGGGTACAATGAGCAGTTCTTC
CDR3 protein: CATRLAGYNEQFF
D gene: TRBD2
clone size: .
V gene: TRBV10-3
J gene: TRBJ2-1

CDR3 DNA: TGTGGGGGCCAAAAATCACCGGGACTAGAGTACTTC
CDR3 protein: CGGQKSPGLEYF
D gene: TRBD2
clone size: few
V gene: TRBV27
J gene: TRBJ2-5

CDR3 DNA: TGTGCCTGGACTAGCGGGAGTTCCTACAATGAGCAGTTCTTC
CDR3 protein: CAWTSGSSYNEQFF
D gene: TRBD2
clone size: few
V gene: TRBV30
J gene: TRBJ2-1

CDR3 DNA: TGTGCCACCAGTGGGAGCGGTGCGCTGCCCCAAGAGACCCAGTACTTC
CDR3 protein: CATSGSGALPQETQYF
D gene: .
clone size: .
V gene: TRBV24-1
J gene: TRBJ2-5

CDR3 DNA: TGTGCCAGCAGTGACCTGGGGATATCCTACAATGAGCAGTTCTTC
CDR3 protein: CASSDLGISYNEQFF
D gene: .
clone size: few
V gene: TRBV6-1
J gene: TRBJ2-1

CDR3 DNA: TGTGCCAGCAGCACACCGGGACTAGCGATCGAGACCCAGTACTTC
CDR3 protein: CASSTPGLAIETQYF
D gene: TRBD2
clone size: .
V gene: TRBV7-9
J gene: TRBJ2-5

CDR3 DNA: TGTGCCAGCAGCCAAGTGCAGGAGGATGGCTACACCTTC
CDR3 protein: CASSQVQEDGYTF
D gene: .
clone size: .
V gene: TRBV4-2
J gene: TRBJ1-2

CDR3 DNA: TGTGCCATCCAGACGACTAGCGGGAATAGGTCCTACAATGAGCAGTTCTTC
CDR3 protein: CAIQTTSGNRSYNEQFF
D gene: TRBD2
clone size: many
V gene: TRBV7-9
J gene: TRBJ2-1

CDR3 DNA: TGTGCCAGCAGCCGACTAGCGGAGCCGTTTCAGCAGTACTTC
CDR3 protein: CASSRLAEPFQQYF
D gene: TRBD2
clone size: .
V gene: TRBV11-2
J gene: TRBJ2-7

CDR3 DNA: TGTGCCAGCAGCCTCGCTGGAGGGAACCACGAGCAGTACTTC
CDR3 protein: CASSLAGGNHEQYF
D gene: .
clone size: few
V gene: TRBV7-2
J gene: TRBJ2-7

CDR3 DNA: TGTGCCAGCAGTTACGTAGGGGTAGGTGAGCAGTTCTTC
CDR3 protein: CASSYVGVGEQFF
D gene: .
clone size: few
V gene: TRBV6-2/TRBV6-3
J gene: TRBJ2-1

CDR3 DNA: TGTGCCAGCAGTTTAGCGCTAACGGGACACTTCTACGAGCAGTACTTC
CDR3 protein: CASSLALTGHFYEQYF
D gene: .
clone size: few
V gene: TRBV12-3/TRBV12-4
J gene: TRBJ2-7

CDR3 DNA: TGTGCCAGCAGCTTGGTGGGGGTTTCGACAGATACGCAGTATTTT
CDR3 protein: CASSLVGVSTDTQYF
D gene: .
clone size: .
V gene: TRBV5-6
J gene: TRBJ2-3